Sequencing of this T cell receptor (beta chain) was carried out in a study of T-cell reconstitution after alpha-beta-depleted transplantation in children. Study-level points and caveats: Surviving recipient T cells and thymic progenitors accounted for the high day-60 TCRbeta diversity observed in some patients.

The table lists this clonotype with a few counts. Its antigen is currently unknown. This sample's TCRbeta library carried unique molecular identifier barcodes. TCRdb used MiXCR to reprocess the PCR reads, holding one entry per CDR3 protein. The sample has around 960,000 distinct CDR3 sequences; about 29% are singletons. Germline V gene data show CDR1 as GTSNPN and CDR2 as SVGIG (reference sequence). V lost 3 bases, J lost 4 bases, and 18 bases lay in between. The CDR3 is 15 amino acids. The receptor comes from a boy in the first two years of life who had a stem cell transplant for SCID, so the T cells may come from the graft donor. This chain connects TRBV30 to TRBJ1-2, with D uncertain. This sample comprised PBMCs, mostly from graft donor cells, obtained 360 days after TCRalphabeta/CD19-depleted stem cell transplant. CDR3 protein: CAWRTEDSGFYGYTF. CDR3 sequence (DNA): TGTGCCTGGAGGACCGAGGACTCAGGTTTCTATGGCTACACCTTC.